These T cell receptor beta chains were read from a single sample in a study of CD8+ T cells in alopecia areata. Method: immunoSEQ multiplex PCR; TCRdb's copy keeps in-frame clones and lacks some. The sample has around 97,000 clones; approximately 84% are singletons. This specimen was CD8+ T cells sorted from blood, taken around week 34, from a patient treated with tofacitinib. Source of these receptors: a human donor with alopecia areata. Both conserved end residues are part of each CDR3. D genes are given only for firm matches. Expanded clones get a size class; other rows say once, few or many, or leave the size out.

D	V	size	J	DNA	CDR3
-	TRBV12-5	-	TRBJ2-2	TGTGCTAGTGGTTTTTATCTTCCGAACACCGGGGAGCTGTTTTTT	CASGFYLPNTGELFF
-	TRBV7-8	-	TRBJ2-7	TGTGCCAGCAGCTTAGCTCGTACAGAGCTACTACCCTACGAGCAGTACTTC	CASSLARTELLPYEQYF
TRBD1	TRBV2	-	TRBJ2-6	TGTGCCAGACATAAGGACAGGCTAGACTCTGGGGCCAGCGTCCTGACTTTC	CARHKDRLDSGASVLTF
TRBD2	TRBV7-6	-	TRBJ2-7	TGTGCCAGCAGCTCAGGACTAGGAACCTACGAGCAGTACTTC	CASSSGLGTYEQYF
-	TRBV7-9	once	TRBJ2-1	TGTGCCAGCAGCGTAGGGGGACTTAATGAGCAGTTCTTC	CASSVGGLNEQFF
-	TRBV30	-	TRBJ2-7	TGTGCCTGGAGTGTTGCCCCCACCGAGCAGTACTTC	CAWSVAPTEQYF
-	TRBV10-2	-	TRBJ2-7	TGCGCCAGCACGGAACTAGGGGGTTTCTACGAGCAGTACTTC	CASTELGGFYEQYF
TRBD2	TRBV4-1	-	TRBJ2-2	TGCGCCAGCAGCCACCCCTTTGGTGGGAGGGCGGCCGGGGAGCTGTTTTTT	CASSHPFGGRAAGELFF
-	TRBV4-1	-	TRBJ2-6	TGCGCCAGCAGCCTAGGGGCTCGAGTGGACGGGGCCAACGTCCTGACTTTC	CASSLGARVDGANVLTF
-	TRBV13	-	TRBJ2-5	TGTGCCAGCAGCTACCTTACGGGGTACCAAGAGACCCAGTACTTC	CASSYLTGYQETQYF
TRBD2	TRBV7-9	-	TRBJ2-3	TGTGCCAGCAGCTTATCCGGTAGCGGGGGCTTCACAGATACGCAGTATTTT	CASSLSGSGGFTDTQYF
-	TRBV13	-	TRBJ2-7	TGTGCCAGCAGCTTAAAACCAGGGTCGGGCCATCTATACGAGCAGTACTTC	CASSLKPGSGHLYEQYF
-	TRBV29-1	-	TRBJ1-2	TGCAGCGCGAGGACAGATTATGGCTACACCTTC	CSARTDYGYTF
-	TRBV6-6	-	TRBJ1-1	TGTGCCAGCAGTTACTCTAGGGTGGGAACTGAAGCTTTCTTT	CASSYSRVGTEAFF
-	TRBV28	-	TRBJ2-7	TGTGCCAGCAGTTTTGGGCAGTCGATCTCCTACGAGCAGTACTTC	CASSFGQSISYEQYF
TRBD2	TRBV4-1	-	TRBJ2-3	TGCGCCAGCAGCCAAGCTTTAGGGAGGGCAGATACGCAGTATTTT	CASSQALGRADTQYF
TRBD1	TRBV6-6	-	TRBJ2-7	TGTGCCAGCTTCCCTTCGGGGACAGGGGGCTACGAGCAGTACTTC	CASFPSGTGGYEQYF
-	TRBV9	-	TRBJ2-6	TGTGCCAGCAGCTTCCGCGGGGCCACCTCTGGGGCCAACGTCCTGACTTTC	CASSFRGATSGANVLTF
-	TRBV4-1	-	TRBJ2-7	TGCGCCAGCAGCGGCCGGACAGATGACTACTACGAGCAGTACTTC	CASSGRTDDYYEQYF
-	TRBV7-9	-	TRBJ1-2	TGTGCCAGCAGCGTAGTACCCGGACATAAAAACTATGGCTACACCTTC	CASSVVPGHKNYGYTF
TRBD2	TRBV27	-	TRBJ2-1	TGTGCCAGCAGTTTCCCCAAAGGGGGTAGCGGGAGAGATGAGCAGTTCTTC	CASSFPKGGSGRDEQFF
-	TRBV11-2	-	TRBJ1-5	TGTGCCAGCAGCTTAGGGCAGGGTGGGAATCAGCCCCAGCATTTT	CASSLGQGGNQPQHF
-	TRBV30	-	TRBJ1-2	TGTGCCTGGAGCGAGACGGCCTATGGCTACACCTTC	CAWSETAYGYTF
-	TRBV2	-	TRBJ2-1	TGTGCCAGCAGCAGGGTGGATGAGCAGTTCTTC	CASSRVDEQFF
TRBD1	TRBV27	-	TRBJ2-7	TGTGCCAGCAGTTTTGGGACAGGGGGCCTTGAGCAGTACTTC	CASSFGTGGLEQYF
TRBD1	TRBV29-1	-	TRBJ1-2	TGCAGCGCGGTCAGGACAGGGGAAGACTATGGCTACACCTTC	CSAVRTGEDYGYTF
TRBD2	TRBV27	-	TRBJ2-7	TGTGCCAGCAGCAGAACTAGCGGGGACTTCTACGAGCAGTACTTC	CASSRTSGDFYEQYF
TRBD1	TRBV27	-	TRBJ2-7	TGTGCGACGGCGGACAGGGGTTACGAGCAGTACTTC	CATADRGYEQYF
-	TRBV28	-	TRBJ2-7	TGTGCCAGCAAATCCCGTTGGGTAGCAGCTGACTACGAGCAGTACTTC	CASKSRWVAADYEQYF
TRBD2	TRBV10-1	-	TRBJ2-7	TGCGCCAGCAGTCGAGCGGGGGGGGACGAGCAGTACTTC	CASSRAGGDEQYF
-	TRBV21-1	few	TRBJ2-2	TGTGCCAGGATGGCCCCCGGTACTCCGGGCCCCAACACCGGGGAGCTGTTTTTT	CARMAPGTPGPNTGELFF
TRBD2	TRBV9	-	TRBJ2-1	TGTGCCAGCAGCCCCTACCGCGGGAGTAGGAATGAGCAGTTCTTC	CASSPYRGSRNEQFF
TRBD1	TRBV10-1	-	TRBJ2-7	TGCGCCAGCAGTGAGGGGACAGGGGAAGACGAGCAGTACTTC	CASSEGTGEDEQYF
TRBD1	TRBV7-8	-	TRBJ1-2	TGTGCCAGCAGCTTAGCCGGGACAGGGTACGATAGGGGCTACACCTTC	CASSLAGTGYDRGYTF
-	TRBV28	-	TRBJ1-1	TGTGCCAGCAGCCTCTACACAGGGAGTGCTGAAGCTTTCTTT	CASSLYTGSAEAFF
-	TRBV7-9	few	TRBJ2-1	TGTGCCAGCAGCTCCGATTCCCGCCATGAGCAGTTCTTC	CASSSDSRHEQFF
TRBD1	TRBV27	-	TRBJ2-5	TGTGCCAGCAGTTTACCTGGACAGGGCCGAGAGACCCAGTACTTC	CASSLPGQGRETQYF
-	TRBV9	-	TRBJ2-1	TGTGCCAGCAGCTCCCATAATGGCCGCCGTCCCAGCGATGAGCAGTTCTTC	CASSSHNGRRPSDEQFF
-	TRBV27	-	TRBJ2-1	TGTGCCAGCAGTCTGGGGGGGCCGGAAGAGCAGTTCTTC	CASSLGGPEEQFF
TRBD2	TRBV5-1	-	TRBJ2-1	TGCGCCAGCAGCTTGGCCGGGGCGGGAGAAGGCAATGAGCAGTTCTTC	CASSLAGAGEGNEQFF
-	TRBV13	-	TRBJ2-1	TGTGCCAGCAGCCCCCGGGACTTCTACAATGAGCAGTTCTTC	CASSPRDFYNEQFF
TRBD1	TRBV27	-	TRBJ2-2	TGTGCCAGCAGATCCGGGACAGCCACCCCCGGGGAGCTGTTTTTT	CASRSGTATPGELFF
TRBD1	TRBV7-6	-	TRBJ1-1	TGTGCCAGCTCCAGGGGGGGCGGCACTGAAGCTTTCTTT	CASSRGGGTEAFF
-	TRBV30	-	TRBJ2-1	TGTGCCTGGACTTTCGGTGATGAGCAGTTCTTC	CAWTFGDEQFF
-	TRBV12-5	-	TRBJ2-3	TGTGCTAGTGGTCACACAGACACAGATACGCAGTATTTT	CASGHTDTDTQYF
TRBD2	TRBV9	once	TRBJ2-7	TGTGCCAGCAGCGTAGACCCTAGCGGGAGCTCCTACGAGCAGTACTTC	CASSVDPSGSSYEQYF
-	TRBV19	once	TRBJ2-2	TGTGCCAGTAGTGCCAACCCCCTGGGCAGCCTCGACCTCTACACCGGGGAGCTGTTTTTT	CASSANPLGSLDLYTGELFF
-	TRBV9	once	TRBJ2-5	TGTGCCAGCAGCGGACGGACGGACCAAGAGACCCAGTACTTC	CASSGRTDQETQYF
-	TRBV27	-	TRBJ2-1	TGTGCCAGCAGCCCGGCCTTAATACAGGCCACCCACCAACACAATGAGCAGTTCTTC	CASSPALIQATHQHNEQFF
TRBD2	TRBV7-8	-	TRBJ2-7	TGTGCCAGCAGCTTAGTAGGGACTAGCGGATCCTACGAGCAGTACTTC	CASSLVGTSGSYEQYF
TRBD2	TRBV6-4	few	TRBJ2-2	TGTGCCAGCAGTGACGGGGGGGACACCGGGGAGCTGTTTTTT	CASSDGGDTGELFF
-	TRBV6-1	-	TRBJ1-1	TGTGCCAGCAGTGAATTTGACAGGGAAGCTTTCTTT	CASSEFDREAFF
TRBD2	TRBV7-7	-	TRBJ2-2	TGTGCTAGCAGCTCTAGCGGGAGGCGGAACACCGGGGAGCTGTTTTTT	CASSSSGRRNTGELFF
TRBD2	TRBV6-1	-	TRBJ2-5	TGTGCCAGCAGTCCGGGAGGACCATGGGCCCAGTACTTC	CASSPGGPWAQYF
TRBD2	TRBV19	-	TRBJ2-1	TGTGCCAGTAGTATAGACGCCGGGACTAGCGGGGGCAATGAGCAGTTCTTC	CASSIDAGTSGGNEQFF